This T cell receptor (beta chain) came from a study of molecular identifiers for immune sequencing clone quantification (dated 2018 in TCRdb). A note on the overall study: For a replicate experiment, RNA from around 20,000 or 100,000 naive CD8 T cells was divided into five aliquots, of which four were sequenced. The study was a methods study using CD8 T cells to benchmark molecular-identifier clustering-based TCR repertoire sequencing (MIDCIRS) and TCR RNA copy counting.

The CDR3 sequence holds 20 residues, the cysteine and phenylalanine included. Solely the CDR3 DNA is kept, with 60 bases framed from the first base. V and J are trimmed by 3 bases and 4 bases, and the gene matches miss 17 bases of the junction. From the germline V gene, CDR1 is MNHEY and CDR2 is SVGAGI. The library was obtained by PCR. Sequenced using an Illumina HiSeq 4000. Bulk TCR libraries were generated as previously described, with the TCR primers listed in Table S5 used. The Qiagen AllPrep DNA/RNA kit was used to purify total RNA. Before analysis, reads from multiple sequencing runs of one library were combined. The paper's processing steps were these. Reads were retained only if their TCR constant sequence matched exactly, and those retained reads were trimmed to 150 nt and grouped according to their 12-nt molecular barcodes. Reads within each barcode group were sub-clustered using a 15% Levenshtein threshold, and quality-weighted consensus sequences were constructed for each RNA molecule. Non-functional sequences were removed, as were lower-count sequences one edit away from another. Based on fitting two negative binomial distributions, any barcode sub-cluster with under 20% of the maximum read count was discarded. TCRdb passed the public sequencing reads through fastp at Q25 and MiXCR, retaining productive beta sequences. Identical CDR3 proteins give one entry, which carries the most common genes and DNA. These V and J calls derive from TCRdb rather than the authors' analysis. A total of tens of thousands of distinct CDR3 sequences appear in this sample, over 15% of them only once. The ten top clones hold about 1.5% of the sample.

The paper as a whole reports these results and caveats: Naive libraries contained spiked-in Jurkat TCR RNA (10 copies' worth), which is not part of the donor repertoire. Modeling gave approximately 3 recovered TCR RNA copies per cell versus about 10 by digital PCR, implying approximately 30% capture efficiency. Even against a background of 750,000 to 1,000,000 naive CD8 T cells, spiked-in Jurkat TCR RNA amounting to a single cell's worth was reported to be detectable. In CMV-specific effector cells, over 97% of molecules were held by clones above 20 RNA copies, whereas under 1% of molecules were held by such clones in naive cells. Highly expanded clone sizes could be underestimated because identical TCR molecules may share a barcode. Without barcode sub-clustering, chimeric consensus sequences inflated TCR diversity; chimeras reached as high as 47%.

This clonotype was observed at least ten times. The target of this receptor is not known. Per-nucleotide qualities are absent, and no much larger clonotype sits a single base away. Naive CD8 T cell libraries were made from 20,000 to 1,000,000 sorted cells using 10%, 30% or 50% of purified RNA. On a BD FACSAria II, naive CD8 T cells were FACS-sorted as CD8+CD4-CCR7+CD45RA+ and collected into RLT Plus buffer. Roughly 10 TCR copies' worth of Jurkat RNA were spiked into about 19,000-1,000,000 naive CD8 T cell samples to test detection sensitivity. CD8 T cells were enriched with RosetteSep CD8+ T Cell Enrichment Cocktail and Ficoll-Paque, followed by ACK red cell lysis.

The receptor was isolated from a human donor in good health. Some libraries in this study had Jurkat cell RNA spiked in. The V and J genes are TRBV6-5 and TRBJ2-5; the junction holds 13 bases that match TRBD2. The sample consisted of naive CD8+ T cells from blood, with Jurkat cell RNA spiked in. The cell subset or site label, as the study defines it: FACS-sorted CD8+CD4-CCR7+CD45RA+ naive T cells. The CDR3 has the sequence CASSYPRLAGGLSVGETQYF. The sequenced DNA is TGTGCCAGCAGTTATCCCAGACTAGCGGGAGGATTATCGGTTGGAGAGACCCAGTACTTC.